This T cell receptor (beta chain) came from a study of beta chain features in type 1 diabetes. Study results and caveats: The study found moderately but significantly shorter TCRB CDR3s in all four CD4+ subsets of Type 1 diabetes patients.

A word on this clone: The antigen is unknown.

V lost 5 bases, J lost 0 bases, and 11 bases lay in between. The germline V gene has CDR1 MNHEY and CDR2 SMNVEV (reference sequence). The CDR3 loop spans 16 amino acids. Expressed TCRB transcripts were sequenced because the isolated RNA had all been reverse transcribed beforehand. TCRdb's table, derived via immunoSEQ multiplex PCR, lists solely in-frame clones and lacks some. The repertoire has 300,000 to 350,000 clones, around 8.5% of them found once; the top ten carry roughly 1%. This clonotype was obtained from a man aged 25 to 45 with type 1 diabetes. The rearrangement joins TRBV27 to TRBJ1-6; D might be TRBD1 (5 bases). Sequenced material: central memory CD4+ T cells from blood. This CDR3 is CASSPTATSYNSPLHF. For the CDR3, the DNA is TGTGCCAGCAGTCCGACAGCGACCTCCTATAATTCACCCCTCCACTTT.